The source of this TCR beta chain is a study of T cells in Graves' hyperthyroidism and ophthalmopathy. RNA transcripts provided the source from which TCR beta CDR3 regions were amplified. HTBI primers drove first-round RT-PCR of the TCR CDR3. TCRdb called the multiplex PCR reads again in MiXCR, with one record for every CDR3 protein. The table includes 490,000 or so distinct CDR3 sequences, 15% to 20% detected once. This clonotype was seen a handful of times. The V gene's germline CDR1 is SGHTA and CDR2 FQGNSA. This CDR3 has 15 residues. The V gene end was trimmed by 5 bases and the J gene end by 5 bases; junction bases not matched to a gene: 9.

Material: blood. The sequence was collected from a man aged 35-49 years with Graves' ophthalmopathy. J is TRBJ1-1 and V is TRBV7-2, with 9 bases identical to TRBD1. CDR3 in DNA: TGTGCCAGCAGCCCATCCGGGACAGGGAGAACTGAAGCTTTCTTT. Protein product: CASSPSGTGRTEAFF.